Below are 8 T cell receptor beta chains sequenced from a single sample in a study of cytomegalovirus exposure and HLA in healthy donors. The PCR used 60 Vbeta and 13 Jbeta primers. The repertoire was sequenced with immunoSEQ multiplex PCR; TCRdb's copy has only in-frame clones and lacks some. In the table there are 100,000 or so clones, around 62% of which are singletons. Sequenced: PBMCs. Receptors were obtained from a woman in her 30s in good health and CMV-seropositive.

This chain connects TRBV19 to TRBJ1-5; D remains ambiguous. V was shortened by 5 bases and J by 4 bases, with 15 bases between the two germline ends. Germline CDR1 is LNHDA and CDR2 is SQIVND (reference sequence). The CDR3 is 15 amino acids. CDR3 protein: CASSSLDHSNQPQHF. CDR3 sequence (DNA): TGTGCCAGTAGTTCACTAGACCACTCAAATCAGCCCCAGCATTTT. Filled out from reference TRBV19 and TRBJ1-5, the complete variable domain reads DGGITQSPKYLFRKEGQNVTLSCEQNLNHDAMYWYRQDPGQGLRLIYYSQIVNDFQKGDIAEGYSVSREKKESFPLTVTSAQKNPTAFYLCASSSLDHSNQPQHFGDGTRLSIL.

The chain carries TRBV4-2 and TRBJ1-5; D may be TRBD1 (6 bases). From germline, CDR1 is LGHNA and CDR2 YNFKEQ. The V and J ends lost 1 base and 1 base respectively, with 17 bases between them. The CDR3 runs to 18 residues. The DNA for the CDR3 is TGTGCCAGCAGCCAAGGAATTAGCGGGGGGCCGAGCAATCAGCCCCAGCATTTT. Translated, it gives CASSQGISGGPSNQPQHF.

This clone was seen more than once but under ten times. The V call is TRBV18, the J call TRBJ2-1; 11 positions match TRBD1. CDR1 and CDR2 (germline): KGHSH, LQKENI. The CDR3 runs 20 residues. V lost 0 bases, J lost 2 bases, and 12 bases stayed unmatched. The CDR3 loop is CASSPPMGQGGAYPYNEQFF. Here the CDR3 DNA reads TGTGCCAGCTCACCACCAATGGGACAGGGGGGCGCTTACCCCTACAATGAGCAGTTCTTC.

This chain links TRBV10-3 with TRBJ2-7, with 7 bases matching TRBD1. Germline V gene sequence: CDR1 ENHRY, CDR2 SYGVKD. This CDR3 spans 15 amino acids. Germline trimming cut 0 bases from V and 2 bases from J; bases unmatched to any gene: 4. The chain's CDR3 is CAISESPGQTYEQYF. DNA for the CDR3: TGTGCCATCAGTGAGTCCCCGGGACAGACCTACGAGCAGTACTTC.

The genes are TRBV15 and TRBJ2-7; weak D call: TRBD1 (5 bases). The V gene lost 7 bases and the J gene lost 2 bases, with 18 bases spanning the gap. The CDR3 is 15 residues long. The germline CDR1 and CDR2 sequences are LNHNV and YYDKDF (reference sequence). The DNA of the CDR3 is TGTGCCACCACCTTCGGGTGGGGCAGTGCCTACGAGCAGTACTTC. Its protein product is CATTFGWGSAYEQYF.

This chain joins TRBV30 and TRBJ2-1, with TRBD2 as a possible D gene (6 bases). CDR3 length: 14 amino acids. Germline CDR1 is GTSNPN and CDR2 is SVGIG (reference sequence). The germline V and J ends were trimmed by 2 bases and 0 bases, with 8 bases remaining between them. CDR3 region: CAWSSGSSYNEQFF. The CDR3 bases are TGTGCCTGGAGTTCCGGGAGCTCCTACAATGAGCAGTTCTTC.

The CDR3 sequence is CASSVSGYGNTIYF. DNA of the CDR3: TGTGCCAGCAGCGTAAGCGGATACGGAAACACCATATATTTT. The chain joins TRBV9 to TRBJ1-3, with unresolved D. The CDR3 runs to 14 residues. Germline lookup yields CDR1 SGDLS and CDR2 YYNGEE. The V gene lost 1 base and the J gene lost 4 bases, with 9 bases spanning the gap.

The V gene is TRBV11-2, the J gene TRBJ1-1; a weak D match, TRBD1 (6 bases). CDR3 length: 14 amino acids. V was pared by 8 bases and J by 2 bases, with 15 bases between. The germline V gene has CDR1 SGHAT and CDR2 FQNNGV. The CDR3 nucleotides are TGTGCCAGCTTGCCGGGGGGCTATAACACTGAAGCTTTCTTT. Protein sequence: CASLPGGYNTEAFF. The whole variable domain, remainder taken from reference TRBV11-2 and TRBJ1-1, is EAGVAQSPRYKIIEKRQSVAFWCNPISGHATLYWYQQILGQGPKLLIQFQNNGVVDDSQLPKDRFSAERLKGVDSTLKIQPAKLEDSAVYLCASLPGGYNTEAFFGQGTRLTVV.